This T cell receptor beta chain was identified in a study of blood T cell repertoires in COVID-19. As for the study in general: COVID-19 samples from acute and convalescent phases originated in the United States, Italy and Spain. The analysed material was cDNA or gDNA that came from T cells, B-cell-depleted T cells, or PBMCs.

The CDR3 is 15 amino acids. The germline V gene encodes CDR1 KGHSH and CDR2 LQKENI. Between the trimmed V and J ends, which lost 1 base and 1 base, there was a span of 10 bases. As processed by the authors: Amplification with reference gene primers provided the estimates of nucleated cell counts. Assay used: immunoSEQ multiplex PCR; TCRdb lists only in-frame clones, some missing. V, J and clone size are those of that table, while D and trimming were read from the DNA. The table has 150,000 or so clones, around 82% seen once. Sequenced sample: peripheral blood. The sequence was obtained from a man younger than 30 with active or convalescent COVID-19. The chain has TRBV18 and TRBJ1-1; TRBD1 might be the D (5 bases). DNA of the CDR3: TGTGCCAGCTCACCACAATTGCAGGGGAACACTGAAGCTTTCTTT. This sequence encodes CASSPQLQGNTEAFF.